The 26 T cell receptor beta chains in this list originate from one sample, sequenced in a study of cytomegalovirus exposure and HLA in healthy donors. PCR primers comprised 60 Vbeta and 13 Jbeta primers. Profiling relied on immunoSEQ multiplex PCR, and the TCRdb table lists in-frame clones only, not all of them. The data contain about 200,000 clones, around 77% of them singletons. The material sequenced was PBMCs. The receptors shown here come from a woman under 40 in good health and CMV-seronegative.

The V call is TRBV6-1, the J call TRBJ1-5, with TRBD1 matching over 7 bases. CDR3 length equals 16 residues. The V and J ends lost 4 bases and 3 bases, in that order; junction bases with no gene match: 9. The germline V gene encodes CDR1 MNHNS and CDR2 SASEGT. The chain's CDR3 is CASSVRDSQPNQPQHF. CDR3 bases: TGTGCCAGCAGTGTCAGGGACAGTCAGCCCAATCAGCCCCAGCATTTT.

The CDR3 DNA reads as TGTGCCAGCTCTCGGGACAGGGGGATTCAGCCCCAGCATTTT. It is translated as CASSRDRGIQPQHF. V usage is TRBV5-6 and J usage is TRBJ1-5, with 11 bases identical to TRBD1. V trimming: 7 bases; J trimming: 6 bases; junction bases outside the gene matches: 6. CDR3 length equals 14 residues. CDR1 SGHDT and CDR2 YYEEEE come from the germline V gene.

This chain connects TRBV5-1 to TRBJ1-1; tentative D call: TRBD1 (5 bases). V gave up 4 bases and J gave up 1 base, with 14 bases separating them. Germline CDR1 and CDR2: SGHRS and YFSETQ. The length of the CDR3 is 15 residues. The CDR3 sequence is CASSPGHNTNTEAFF. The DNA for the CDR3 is TGCGCCAGCAGCCCAGGACATAATACGAACACTGAAGCTTTCTTT.

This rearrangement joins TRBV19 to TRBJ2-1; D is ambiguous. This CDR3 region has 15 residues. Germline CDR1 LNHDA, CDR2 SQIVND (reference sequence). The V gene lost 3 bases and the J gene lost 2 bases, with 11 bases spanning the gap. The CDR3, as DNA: TGTGCCAGTAGTATCACAGCCCCTACCTACAATGAGCAGTTCTTC. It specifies CASSITAPTYNEQFF. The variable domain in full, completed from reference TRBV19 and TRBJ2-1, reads DGGITQSPKYLFRKEGQNVTLSCEQNLNHDAMYWYRQDPGQGLRLIYYSQIVNDFQKGDIAEGYSVSREKKESFPLTVTSAQKNPTAFYLCASSITAPTYNEQFFGPGTRLTVL.

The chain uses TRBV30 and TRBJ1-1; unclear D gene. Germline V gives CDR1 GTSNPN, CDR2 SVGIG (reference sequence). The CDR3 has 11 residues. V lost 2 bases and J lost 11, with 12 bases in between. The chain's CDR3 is CAWSPGPGAFF. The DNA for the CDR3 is TGTGCCTGGAGTCCAGGCCCGGGGGCTTTCTTT.

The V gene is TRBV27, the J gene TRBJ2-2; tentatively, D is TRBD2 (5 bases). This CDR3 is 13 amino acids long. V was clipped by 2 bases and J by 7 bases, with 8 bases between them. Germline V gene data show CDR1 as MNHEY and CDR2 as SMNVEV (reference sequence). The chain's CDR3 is CASSLTGIGELFF. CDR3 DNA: TGTGCCAGCAGTTTAACGGGGATCGGGGAGCTGTTTTTT.

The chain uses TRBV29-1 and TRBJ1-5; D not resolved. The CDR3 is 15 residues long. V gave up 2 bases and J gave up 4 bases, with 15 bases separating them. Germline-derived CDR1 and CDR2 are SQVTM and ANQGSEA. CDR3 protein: CSVEIPMPKNQPQHF. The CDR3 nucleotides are TGCAGCGTTGAAATCCCTATGCCCAAAAATCAGCCCCAGCATTTT.

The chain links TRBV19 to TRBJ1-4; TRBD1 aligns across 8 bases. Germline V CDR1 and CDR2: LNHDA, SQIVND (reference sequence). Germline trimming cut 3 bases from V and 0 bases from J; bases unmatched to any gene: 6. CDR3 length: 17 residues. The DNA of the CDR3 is TGTGCCAGTAGTATTCTGGGACAGGAGACAACTAATGAAAAACTGTTTTTT. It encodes CASSILGQETTNEKLFF.

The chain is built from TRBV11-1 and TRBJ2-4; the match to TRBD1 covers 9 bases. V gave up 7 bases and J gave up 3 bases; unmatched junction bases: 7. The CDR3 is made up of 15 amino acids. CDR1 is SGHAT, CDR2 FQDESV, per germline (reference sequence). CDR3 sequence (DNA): TGTGCCAGCAAACAGGGGGCGGGTAGCAAAAACATTCAGTACTTC. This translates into CASKQGAGSKNIQYF.

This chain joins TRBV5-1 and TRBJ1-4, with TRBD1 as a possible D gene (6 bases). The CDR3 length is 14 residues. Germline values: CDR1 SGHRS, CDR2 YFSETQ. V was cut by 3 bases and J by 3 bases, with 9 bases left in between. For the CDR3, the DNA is TGCGCCAGCAGCTCACAGGGAGCTAATGAAAAACTGTTTTTT. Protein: CASSSQGANEKLFF.

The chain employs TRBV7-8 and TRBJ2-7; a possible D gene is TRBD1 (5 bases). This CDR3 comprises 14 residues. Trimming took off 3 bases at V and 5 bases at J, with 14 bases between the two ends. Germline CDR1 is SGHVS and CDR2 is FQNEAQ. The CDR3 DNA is TGTGCCAGCAGCTTTACGCAGGGCCGGGACGAGCAGTACTTC. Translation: CASSFTQGRDEQYF.

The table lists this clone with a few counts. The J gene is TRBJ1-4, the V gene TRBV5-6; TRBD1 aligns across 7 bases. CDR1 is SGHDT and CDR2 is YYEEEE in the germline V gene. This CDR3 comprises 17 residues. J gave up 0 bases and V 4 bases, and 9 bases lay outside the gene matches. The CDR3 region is CASSRRQGGSTNEKLFF. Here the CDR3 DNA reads TGTGCCAGCAGCCGAAGACAGGGTGGCTCAACTAATGAAAAACTGTTTTTT.

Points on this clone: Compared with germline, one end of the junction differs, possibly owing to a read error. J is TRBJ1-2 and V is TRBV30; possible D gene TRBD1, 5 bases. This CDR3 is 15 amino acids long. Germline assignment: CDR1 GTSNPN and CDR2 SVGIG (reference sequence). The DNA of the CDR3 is TGTGCCTGGTCTCCATACATTGGGGGAGGCTATGGCTACCCCTTC. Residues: CAWSPYIGGGYGYPF. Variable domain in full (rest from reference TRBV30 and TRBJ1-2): SQTIHQWPATLVQPVGSPLSLECTVEGTSNPNLYWYRQAAGRGLQLLFYSVGIGQISSEVPQNLSASRPQDRQFILSSKKLLLSDSGFYLCAWSPYIGGGYGYPFGSGTRLTVV.

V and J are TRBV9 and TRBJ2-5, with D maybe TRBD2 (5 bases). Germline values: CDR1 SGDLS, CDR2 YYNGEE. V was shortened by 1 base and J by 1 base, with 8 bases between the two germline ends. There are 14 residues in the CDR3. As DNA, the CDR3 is TGTGCCAGCAGCGTAACGGGGTCCCAAGAGACCCAGTACTTC. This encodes CASSVTGSQETQYF.

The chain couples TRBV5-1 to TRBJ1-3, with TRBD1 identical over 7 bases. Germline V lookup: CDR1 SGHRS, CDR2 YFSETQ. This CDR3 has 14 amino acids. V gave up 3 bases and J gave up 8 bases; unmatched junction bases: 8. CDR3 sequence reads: CASSSQGWKDTIYF. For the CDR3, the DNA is TGCGCCAGCAGCTCACAGGGGTGGAAGGACACCATATATTTT.

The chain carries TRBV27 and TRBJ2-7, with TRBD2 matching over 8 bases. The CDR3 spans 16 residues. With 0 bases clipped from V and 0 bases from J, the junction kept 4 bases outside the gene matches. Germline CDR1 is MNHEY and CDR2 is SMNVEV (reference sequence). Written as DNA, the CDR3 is TGTGCCAGCAGTTTATCCCCCGGGACTAGCTCCTACGAGCAGTACTTC. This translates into CASSLSPGTSSYEQYF.

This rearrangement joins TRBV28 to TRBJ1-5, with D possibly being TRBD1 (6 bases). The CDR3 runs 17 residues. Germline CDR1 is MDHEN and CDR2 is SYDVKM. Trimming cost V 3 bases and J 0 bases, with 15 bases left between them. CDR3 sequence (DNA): TGTGCCAGCAGTTTCCTAAGGGGGGGGTATAGCAATCAGCCCCAGCATTTT. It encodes CASSFLRGGYSNQPQHF.

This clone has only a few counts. CDR3 residues: CASSNTGYNQPQHF. As DNA, the CDR3 is TGTGCCAGCTCAAACACAGGGTACAATCAGCCCCAGCATTTT. V is TRBV18 and J is TRBJ1-5, with a possible D match to TRBD1 (6 bases). Looked up from germline, CDR1 is KGHSH and CDR2 is LQKENI. Trimming left V 5 bases short and J 3 bases short, with 11 bases between. The CDR3 contains 14 residues.

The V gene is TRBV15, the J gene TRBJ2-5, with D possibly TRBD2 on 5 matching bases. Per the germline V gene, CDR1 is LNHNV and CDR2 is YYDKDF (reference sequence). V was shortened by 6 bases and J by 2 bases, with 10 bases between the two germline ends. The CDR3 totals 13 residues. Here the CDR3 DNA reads TGTGCCACCAGTCGGCGGGCGCAAGAGACCCAGTACTTC. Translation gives CATSRRAQETQYF. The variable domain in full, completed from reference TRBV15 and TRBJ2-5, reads DAMVIQNPRYQVTQFGKPVTLSCSQTLNHNVMYWYQQKSSQAPKLLFHYYDKDFNNEADTPDNFQSRRPNTSFCFLDIRSPGLGDTAMYLCATSRRAQETQYFGPGTRLLVL.

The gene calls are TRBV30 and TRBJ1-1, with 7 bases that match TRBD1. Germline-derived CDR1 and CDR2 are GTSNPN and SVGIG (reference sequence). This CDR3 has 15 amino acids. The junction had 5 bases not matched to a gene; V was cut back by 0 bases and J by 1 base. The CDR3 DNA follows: TGTGCCTGGAGTGTTGGGGACAGATGGAACACTGAAGCTTTCTTT. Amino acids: CAWSVGDRWNTEAFF.

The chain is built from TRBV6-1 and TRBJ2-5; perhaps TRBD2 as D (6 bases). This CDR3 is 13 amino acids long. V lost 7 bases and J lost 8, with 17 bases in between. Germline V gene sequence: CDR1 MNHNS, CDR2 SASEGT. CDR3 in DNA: TGTGCCAGCACGACCGGGACTGCGAATACCCAGTACTTC. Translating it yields CASTTGTANTQYF.

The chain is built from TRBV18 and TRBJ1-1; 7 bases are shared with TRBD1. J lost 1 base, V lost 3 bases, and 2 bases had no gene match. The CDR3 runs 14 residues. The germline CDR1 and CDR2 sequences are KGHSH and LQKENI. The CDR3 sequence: CASSPTGANTEAFF. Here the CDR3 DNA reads TGTGCCAGCTCACCTACAGGGGCGAACACTGAAGCTTTCTTT.

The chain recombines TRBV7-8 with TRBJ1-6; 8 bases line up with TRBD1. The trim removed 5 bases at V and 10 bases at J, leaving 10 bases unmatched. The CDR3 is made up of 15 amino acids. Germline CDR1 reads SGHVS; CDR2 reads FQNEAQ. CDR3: CASSIRTGKESPLHF. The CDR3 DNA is TGTGCCAGCAGCATTAGGACAGGGAAGGAGTCACCCCTCCACTTT.

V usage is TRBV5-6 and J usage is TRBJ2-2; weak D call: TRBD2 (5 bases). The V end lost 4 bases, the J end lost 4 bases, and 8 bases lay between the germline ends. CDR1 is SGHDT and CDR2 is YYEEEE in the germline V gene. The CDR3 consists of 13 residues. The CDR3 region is CASSPRGTGELFF. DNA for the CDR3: TGTGCCAGCAGCCCCCGGGGCACCGGGGAGCTGTTTTTT.

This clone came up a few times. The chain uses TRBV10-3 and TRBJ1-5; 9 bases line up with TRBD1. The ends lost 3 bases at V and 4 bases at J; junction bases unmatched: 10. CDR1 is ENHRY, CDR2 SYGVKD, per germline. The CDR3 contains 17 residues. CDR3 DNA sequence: TGTGCCATCAGTGAACCCCGGACAGGGGCGAGTAATCAGCCCCAGCATTTT. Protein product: CAISEPRTGASNQPQHF.

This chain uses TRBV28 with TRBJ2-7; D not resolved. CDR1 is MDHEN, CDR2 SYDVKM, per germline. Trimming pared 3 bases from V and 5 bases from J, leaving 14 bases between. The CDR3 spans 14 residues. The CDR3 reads CASSFDRLADEQYF. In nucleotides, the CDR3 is TGTGCCAGCAGTTTCGACCGCCTTGCGGACGAGCAGTACTTC. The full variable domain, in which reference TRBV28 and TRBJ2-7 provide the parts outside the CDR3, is DVKVTQSSRYLVKRTGEKVFLECVQDMDHENMFWYRQDPGLGLRLIYFSYDVKMKEKGDIPEGYSVSREKKERFSLILESASTNQTSMYLCASSFDRLADEQYFGPGTRLTVT.